Ten or more counts support the clone carrying this T cell receptor beta chain. This sample is drawn from a study of regulatory T cells in long-lasting Graves disease. Relying on iRepertoire HTBI primers and Arm-PCR of CDR3 regions, the team built TCR beta libraries. TCRdb re-called the multiplex PCR reads with MiXCR, one entry per CDR3 protein. The data contain about 320,000 distinct CDR3 sequences, about 18% of them singletons. Time point noted: newly diagnosed GD, antithyroid drugs for less than 3 months. TCR sequences were obtained from RNA taken from PBMCs. The peripheral blood volume drawn was 8.5 to 9 milliliters, and it was collected into EDTA tubes. Germline V gives CDR1 MDHEN, CDR2 SYDVKM. CDR3 length: 17 amino acids. V was pared by 3 bases and J by 0 bases, with 15 bases between.

The TCR comes from a female donor with Graves disease. The starting material was peripheral blood mononuclear cells (PBMCs), obtained at new diagnosis, from a patient treated with antithyroid drugs. The chain links TRBV28 to TRBJ2-4; D might be TRBD1 or TRBD2, each matching 6 bases. CDR3 nucleotides: TGTGCCAGCAGTTTCTCGGCGGGACATTTAGCCAAAAACATTCAGTACTTC. Translation: CASSFSAGHLAKNIQYF.